One and the same sample provided the 23 T cell receptor beta chains below, sequenced in a study of CXCR3-negative and CXCR3-positive naive CD8 T cells. UMI-labeled 5' RACE TRB cDNA libraries were prepared from the cells. Reanalyzing the 5' RACE reads, TCRdb keeps one entry per CDR3 protein, without DNA. The sample totals 75,000 to 95,000 distinct CDR3 sequences. Sequencing input: naive CXCR3- CD8+ T cells from blood. Specified subset: CD45RO-CCR7+CD27+CD95- naive CD8+ T cells lacking CXCR3 (TNR3-). The receptors here all came from a human donor in good health. Some clones in this sample may be carry-over from other donors' samples.

This CDR3 reads CSAATTGGSYNEQFF. This chain uses TRBV29-1 with TRBJ2-1; TCRdb indicates TRBD1, and absent DNA this call remains unverified. The CDR3 sequence is 15 residues long. In germline, CDR1 is SQVTM, CDR2 ANQGSEA.

This chain connects TRBV27 to TRBJ2-1; TCRdb indicates TRBD1, and absent DNA this call remains unverified. Germline V gene sequence: CDR1 MNHEY, CDR2 SMNVEV (reference sequence). The CDR3 contains 21 residues. CDR3 loop: CASSSLSGGDIYQSSYNEQFF.

The chain couples TRBV7-6 to TRBJ1-5. The CDR3 extends over 14 amino acids. Germline lookup yields CDR1 SGHVS and CDR2 FNYEAQ. CDR3 loop: CASSVGIYNQPQHF.

V usage is TRBV20-1 and J usage is TRBJ2-3; there is no DNA to check the TCRdb D call of TRBD2. Germline loops: CDR1 DFQATT, CDR2 SNEGSKA (reference sequence). The CDR3 runs 18 residues. The CDR3 here is CSARDIADDGPRADTQYF.

The chain employs TRBV28 and TRBJ1-2. The CDR3 has 14 amino acids. CDR1 is MDHEN and CDR2 is SYDVKM in the germline V gene. CDR3 sequence reads: CASSFGTGNYGYTF.

V is TRBV21-1 and J is TRBJ2-1; TCRdb lists TRBD2, though no DNA is available to test this call. TRBV21-1 is classified as a pseudogene. The CDR3 contains 16 residues. CDR3 loop: CASSKTLAARYNEQFF.

This sequence joins TRBV29-1 and TRBJ2-2. The CDR3 sequence is 12 residues long. The germline V gene encodes CDR1 SQVTM and CDR2 ANQGSEA. This CDR3 reads CSVETGTGELFF.

The rearrangement uses TRBV4-1 and TRBJ1-1; TCRdb designates TRBD1, a call that cannot be tested without DNA. There are 17 residues in the CDR3. The germline CDR1 and CDR2 sequences are MGHRA and YSYEKL. CDR3: CASSHPTPRQGGPEAFF.

V and J are TRBV5-1 and TRBJ1-1; checking the TCRdb D call of TRBD1 is not possible without DNA. Germline V gives CDR1 SGHRS, CDR2 YFSETQ. The CDR3 sequence is 15 residues long. The CDR3 is CASSISTGANTEAFF.

The chain has TRBV29-1 and TRBJ2-7. Per germline, CDR1 SQVTM and CDR2 ANQGSEA. This CDR3 comprises 13 residues. This chain's CDR3 is CSVAVSAMGEQYF.

The V and J genes are TRBV5-4 and TRBJ2-6. There are 16 residues in the CDR3. Germline V gives CDR1 SGHNT, CDR2 YYREEE (reference sequence). CDR3 sequence reads: CASSPRLGSGANVLTF.

The chain is built from TRBV12-3 or TRBV12-4 and TRBJ1-1. The CDR3 is 19 amino acids. This chain's CDR3 is CASSILGSRSGNLNTEAFF.

The chain uses TRBV11-3 and TRBJ2-1; without DNA, the TCRdb call of TRBD1 cannot be checked. The CDR3 runs to 15 residues. CDR1 is SGHNT and CDR2 is YENEEA in the germline V gene. The CDR3 reads CASSPESGQYNEQFF.

The chain couples TRBV20-1 to TRBJ2-7; absent DNA, TCRdb's TRBD2 call cannot be checked. Germline CDR1 DFQATT, CDR2 SNEGSKA (reference sequence). The CDR3 length is 15 residues. CDR3 sequence: CSALGTSGLSYEQYF.

This rearrangement joins TRBV29-1 to TRBJ2-1. This CDR3 spans 11 amino acids. CDR1 SQVTM and CDR2 ANQGSEA come from the germline V gene. This CDR3 reads CSVADNDEQFF.

V gene TRBV13 combines with J gene TRBJ2-7; TCRdb returns TRBD1, unconfirmable since there is no DNA. The V gene's germline CDR1 is PRHDT and CDR2 FYEKMQ (reference sequence). CDR3 size: 13 residues. The CDR3 here is CASTPGGTYEQYF.

V is TRBV20-1 and J is TRBJ1-1. This CDR3 spans 13 amino acids. The germline V gene has CDR1 DFQATT and CDR2 SNEGSKA (reference sequence). The CDR3 is CSARPAGVTEAFF.

This chain uses TRBV4-1 with TRBJ2-3. The length of the CDR3 is 14 residues. The germline CDR1 and CDR2 sequences are MGHRA and YSYEKL. This CDR3 reads CASSQEPRPDTQYF.

This chain joins TRBV7-3 and TRBJ1-1; without DNA, the TCRdb call of TRBD1 cannot be checked. The germline V gene encodes CDR1 SGHTA and CDR2 FQGTGA. The CDR3 covers 17 residues. This CDR3 reads CASSLTGGTGPNTEAFF. The full variable domain, in which reference TRBV7-3 and TRBJ1-1 provide the parts outside the CDR3, is GAGVSQTPSNKVTEKGKYVELRCDPISGHTALYWYRQSLGQGPEFLIYFQGTGAADDSGLPNDRFFAVRPEGSVSTLKIQRTERGDSAVYLCASSLTGGTGPNTEAFFGQGTRLTVV.

The rearrangement uses TRBV19 and TRBJ2-1; absent DNA, TCRdb's TRBD1 call cannot be checked. CDR3 size: 13 residues. Per the germline V gene, CDR1 is LNHDA and CDR2 is SQIVND (reference sequence). CDR3 loop: CASSSQGYNEQFF.

The V and J genes are TRBV29-1 and TRBJ2-7; TCRdb indicates TRBD2, and absent DNA this call remains unverified. The CDR3 consists of 15 residues. CDR1 is SQVTM and CDR2 is ANQGSEA in the germline V gene. The CDR3 is CSVGGDVIGSYEQYF.

V and J are TRBV6-2 or TRBV6-3 and TRBJ1-1. The V gene's germline CDR1 is MNHEY and CDR2 SVGEGT. The CDR3 contains 12 residues. This CDR3 reads CASSWMNTEAFF.

This chain connects TRBV4-2 to TRBJ1-1. The CDR3 has 15 residues. Germline assignment: CDR1 LGHNA and CDR2 YNFKEQ. The CDR3 is CASSQDIGSSGEAFF.